These 9 T cell receptor beta chains were sequenced from one sample in a study of blood T cells in healthy people across ages. A second PCR, run for about 6 to 11 cycles, used a sample-barcoded 5' primer plus a J-beta primer mix. TCRdb analysed the 5' RACE reads with MiXCR anew, one entry per CDR3 protein. The data contain around 700,000 distinct CDR3 sequences, approximately 25% of them singletons. In addition, the sample was reused for a study of T cells of mothers and their children.

Specimen: blood. The source is a boy aged 5-17 years in good health.

The DNA of the CDR3 is TGCGCCAGCAGCCAAGCTGGGAGGGATGAAAAACTGTTTTTT. Translating it yields CASSQAGRDEKLFF. The rearrangement links TRBV4-3 to TRBJ1-4, with D unresolved. V was shortened by 1 base and J by 6 bases, with 9 bases between the two germline ends. Germline CDR1 reads LGHNA; CDR2 reads YSLEER. This CDR3 contains 14 residues.

The chain links TRBV28 to TRBJ2-5; 9 nucleotides agree with TRBD2. The closer fit of TRBJ2-1 to the DNA end suggests the J call may be wrong. Germline assignment: CDR1 MDHEN and CDR2 SYDVKM. The CDR3 contains 16 residues. CDR3 in DNA: TGTGCCAGCAGTCCCCCCATGAGCGGGAGGATTAATGAGCAGTTCTTC. Translated, it gives CASSPPMSGRINEQFF.

This clonotype occurred a few times. The V call is TRBV29-1, the J call TRBJ1-1; D is possibly TRBD1 (5 bases). V lost 4 bases to trimming and J lost 1 base, with 13 bases between them. The CDR3 sequence is 14 residues long. Germline-derived CDR1 and CDR2 are SQVTM and ANQGSEA. The CDR3 sequence is CSVVPAGPNTEAFF. The CDR3 region has the DNA TGCAGCGTTGTCCCGGCGGGGCCGAACACTGAAGCTTTCTTT. The full variable domain, completed using reference TRBV29-1 and TRBJ1-1, is SAVISQKPSRDICQRGTSLTIQCQVDSQVTMMFWYRQQPGQSLTLIATANQGSEATYESGFVIDKFPISRPNLTFSTLTVSNMSPEDSSIYLCSVVPAGPNTEAFFGQGTRLTVV.

The rearrangement links TRBV15 to TRBJ2-7; no clear D gene. V was pared by 5 bases and J by 6 bases, with 11 bases between. CDR3 length: 12 amino acids. Looked up from germline, CDR1 is LNHNV and CDR2 is YYDKDF (reference sequence). The CDR3: CATSRPLSEQYF. CDR3 DNA sequence: TGTGCCACCAGCCGACCTCTGAGCGAGCAGTACTTC. Full variable domain (remainder filled in from reference TRBV15 and TRBJ2-7): DAMVIQNPRYQVTQFGKPVTLSCSQTLNHNVMYWYQQKSSQAPKLLFHYYDKDFNNEADTPDNFQSRRPNTSFCFLDIRSPGLGDTAMYLCATSRPLSEQYFGPGTRLTVT.

A few counts support this clonotype. The gene calls are TRBV5-1 and TRBJ2-5; 9 nucleotides line up with TRBD1. TRBJ2-1 explains the end of the DNA better; the J call may be wrong. The germline CDR1 and CDR2 sequences are SGHRS and YFSETQ. This CDR3 is 15 amino acids long. CDR3 sequence (DNA): TGCGCCAGCAGCTCTGGACAGGGGAACTACAATGAGCAGTTCTTC. Its protein product is CASSSGQGNYNEQFF.

The sample holds a few counts of this clonotype. This chain joins TRBV28 and TRBJ1-6; D is unclear. Germline V lookup: CDR1 MDHEN, CDR2 SYDVKM. The CDR3 runs to 12 residues. Trimming pared 5 bases from V and 10 bases from J, leaving 9 bases between. DNA of the CDR3: TGTGCCAGCAGTAGACTCGGCTCACCCCTCCACTTT. Translating it yields CASSRLGSPLHF.

Points on this clonotype: At one of its ends the junction is not consistent with the germline gene, which may arise from a read error. J is TRBJ2-7 and V is TRBV7-3, with D perhaps matching TRBD1 (6 bases). Germline CDR1 SGHTA, CDR2 FQGTGA. The CDR3 length is 13 residues. This CDR3 reads CTSSLEIGQEQYF. DNA for the CDR3: TGTACCAGCAGCCTCGAAATCGGACAGGAGCAGTACTTC.

This sequence joins TRBV14 and TRBJ2-7, with D possibly TRBD2 on 5 matching bases. The length of the CDR3 is 13 residues. The germline V gene has CDR1 SGHDN and CDR2 FVKESK. Trimming took 0 bases from V and 5 from J, leaving 8 bases between them. The CDR3 loop is CASSQDASNEQYF. The CDR3 DNA follows: TGTGCCAGCAGCCAAGACGCTAGCAACGAGCAGTACTTC.

The chain uses TRBV6-1 and TRBJ1-4, with TRBD1 matching over 9 bases. The CDR3 totals 16 residues. V dropped 5 bases and J dropped 3; count of bases not matched to a gene: 7. Germline V lookup: CDR1 MNHNS, CDR2 SASEGT. The CDR3 coding sequence is TGTGCCAGCAGTAGTTGGACAGGGGTTTCTAATGAAAAACTGTTTTTT. Its protein product is CASSSWTGVSNEKLFF.